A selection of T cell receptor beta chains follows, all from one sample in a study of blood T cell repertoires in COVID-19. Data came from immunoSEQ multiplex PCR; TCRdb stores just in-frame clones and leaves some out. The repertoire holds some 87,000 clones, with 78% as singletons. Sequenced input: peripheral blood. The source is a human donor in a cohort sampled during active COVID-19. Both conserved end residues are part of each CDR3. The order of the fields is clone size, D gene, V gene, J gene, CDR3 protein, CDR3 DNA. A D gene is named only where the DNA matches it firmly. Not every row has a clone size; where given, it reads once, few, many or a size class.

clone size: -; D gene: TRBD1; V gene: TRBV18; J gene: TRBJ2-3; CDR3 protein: CASSHLGQKPTDTQYF; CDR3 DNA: TGTGCCAGCTCACACCTGGGACAGAAACCCACAGATACGCAGTATTTT
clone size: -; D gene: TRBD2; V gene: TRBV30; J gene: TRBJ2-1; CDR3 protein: CAWSVLGGGAEEQFF; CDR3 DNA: TGTGCCTGGAGTGTACTCGGCGGGGGGGCCGAGGAGCAGTTCTTC
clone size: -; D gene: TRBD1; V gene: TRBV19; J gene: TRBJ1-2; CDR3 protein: CASTYGTASYGYTF; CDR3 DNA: TGTGCCAGTACTTACGGGACAGCCTCCTATGGCTACACCTTC
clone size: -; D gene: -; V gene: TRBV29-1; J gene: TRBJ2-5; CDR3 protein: CSVVEIDQETQYF; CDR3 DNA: TGCAGCGTTGTGGAGATAGACCAAGAGACCCAGTACTTC
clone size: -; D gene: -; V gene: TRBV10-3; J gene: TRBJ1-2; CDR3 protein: CAISIMSWTGEGYTF; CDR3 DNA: TGTGCCATCAGCATTATGTCCTGGACTGGGGAAGGCTACACCTTC
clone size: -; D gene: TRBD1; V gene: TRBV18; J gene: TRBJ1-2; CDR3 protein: CASSFQQGSDGYTF; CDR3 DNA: TGTGCCAGCTCATTCCAACAGGGGTCCGATGGCTACACCTTC
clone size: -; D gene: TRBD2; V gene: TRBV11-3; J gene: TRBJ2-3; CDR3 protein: CASSRLAGGLGTQYF; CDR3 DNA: TGTGCCAGCAGCCGACTAGCGGGGGGGCTGGGCACGCAGTATTTT
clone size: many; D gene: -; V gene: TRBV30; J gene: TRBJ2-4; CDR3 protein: CAWSVDGGDIQYF; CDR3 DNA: TGTGCCTGGAGTGTAGACGGGGGTGACATTCAGTACTTC
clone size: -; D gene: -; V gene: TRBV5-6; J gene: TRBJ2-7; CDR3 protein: CASSLRRGSSYEQYF; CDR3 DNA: TGTGCCAGCAGCTTACGCAGGGGTAGCTCCTACGAGCAGTACTTC
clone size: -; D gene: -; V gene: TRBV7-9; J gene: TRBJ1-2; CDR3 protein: CASSFVGGLYGYTF; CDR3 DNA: TGTGCCAGCAGCTTCGTGGGGGGTCTATATGGCTACACCTTC
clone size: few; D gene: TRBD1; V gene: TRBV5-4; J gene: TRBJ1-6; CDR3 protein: CASRMTGPGSPLHF; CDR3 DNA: TGTGCCAGCAGGATGACAGGGCCAGGATCACCCCTCCACTTT
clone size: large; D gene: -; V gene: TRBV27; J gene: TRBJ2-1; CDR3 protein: CASTPDSLSYNEQFF; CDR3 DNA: TGTGCCAGCACACCCGACTCCCTCTCCTACAATGAGCAGTTCTTC
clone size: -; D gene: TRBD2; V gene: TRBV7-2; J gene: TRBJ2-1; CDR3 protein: CASSPLFSGRTYNEQFF; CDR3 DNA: TGTGCCAGCAGCCCCCTATTTAGCGGGAGAACCTACAATGAGCAGTTCTTC
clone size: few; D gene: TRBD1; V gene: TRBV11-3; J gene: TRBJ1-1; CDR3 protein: CASSLGTGLEAFF; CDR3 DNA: TGTGCCAGCAGCTTAGGGACAGGCCTAGAAGCTTTCTTT
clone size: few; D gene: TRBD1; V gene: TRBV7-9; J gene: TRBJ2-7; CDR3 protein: CASSLGQVAYEQYF; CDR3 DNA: TGTGCCAGCAGCCTCGGACAGGTCGCCTACGAGCAGTACTTC
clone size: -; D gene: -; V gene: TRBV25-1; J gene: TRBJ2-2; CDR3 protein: CASSAPGHRAELFF; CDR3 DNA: TGTGCCAGCAGTGCGCCGGGACACCGGGCGGAGCTGTTTTTT
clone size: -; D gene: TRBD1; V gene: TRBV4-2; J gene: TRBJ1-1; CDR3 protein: CASSPNRGANTEAFF; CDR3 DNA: TGTGCCAGCAGCCCCAACAGGGGAGCGAACACTGAAGCTTTCTTT
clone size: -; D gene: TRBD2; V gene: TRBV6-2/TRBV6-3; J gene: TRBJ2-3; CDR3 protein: CASSPLAGVRDTQYF; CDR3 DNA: TGTGCCAGCAGTCCCTTGGCGGGAGTAAGGGATACGCAGTATTTT
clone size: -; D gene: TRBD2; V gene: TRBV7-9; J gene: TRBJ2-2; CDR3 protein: CASSSSSGIGTGELFF; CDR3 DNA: TGTGCCAGCAGCTCCTCCAGCGGGATCGGCACCGGGGAGCTGTTTTTT
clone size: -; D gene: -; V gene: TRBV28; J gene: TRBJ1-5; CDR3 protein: CASSPPIVVPRPQHF; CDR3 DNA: TGTGCCAGCAGCCCCCCCATTGTAGTGCCGAGGCCCCAGCATTTT
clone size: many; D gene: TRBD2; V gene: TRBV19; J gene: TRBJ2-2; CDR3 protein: CATLTSGTFNTGELFF; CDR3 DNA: TGTGCCACTCTGACTAGCGGGACTTTTAACACCGGGGAGCTGTTTTTT
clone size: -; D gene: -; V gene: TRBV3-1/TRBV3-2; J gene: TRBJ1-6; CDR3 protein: CASSQAGVSPLHF; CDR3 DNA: TGTGCCAGCAGCCAGGCCGGGGTTTCACCCCTCCACTTT
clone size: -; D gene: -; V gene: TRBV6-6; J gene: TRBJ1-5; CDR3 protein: CASILGQGGNQPQHF; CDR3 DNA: TGTGCCAGCATATTAGGGCAGGGTGGTAATCAGCCCCAGCATTTT
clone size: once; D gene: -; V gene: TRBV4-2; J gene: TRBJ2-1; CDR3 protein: CASSPLFTFTSSYNEQFF; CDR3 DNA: TGTGCCAGCAGCCCTCTTTTTACCTTTACGAGCTCCTACAATGAGCAGTTCTTC
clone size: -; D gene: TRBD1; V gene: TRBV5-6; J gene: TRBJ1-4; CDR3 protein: CASSLDRGRGEKLFF; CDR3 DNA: TGTGCCAGCAGCCTGGACAGGGGAAGAGGTGAAAAACTGTTTTTT
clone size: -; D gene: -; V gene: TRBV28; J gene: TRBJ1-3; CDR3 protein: CASSLRVTGNTIYF; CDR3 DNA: TGTGCCAGCAGTTTGAGGGTAACTGGAAACACCATATATTTT
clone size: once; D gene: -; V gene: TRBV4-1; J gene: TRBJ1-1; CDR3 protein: CASSQEGGGFSEAFF; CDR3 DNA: TGCGCCAGCAGCCAAGAGGGAGGGGGTTTCTCTGAAGCTTTCTTT
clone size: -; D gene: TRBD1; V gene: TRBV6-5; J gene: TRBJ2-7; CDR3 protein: CASSLGQLAYEQYF; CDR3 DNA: TGTGCCAGCAGTCTGGGACAGCTGGCCTACGAGCAGTACTTC
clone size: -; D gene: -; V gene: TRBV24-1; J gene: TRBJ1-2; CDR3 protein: CATSGQSNYGYTF; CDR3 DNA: TGTGCCACCAGTGGCCAGTCTAACTATGGCTACACCTTC